This T cell receptor (beta chain) originates from a study of T cells after yellow fever vaccination. TCRdb called the 5' RACE reads again in MiXCR, with one record for every CDR3 protein. The sample includes approximately 260,000 distinct CDR3 sequences, 5.2% seen only once; the top ten take 2.5% to 4%. This clonotype has just a few counts. Trimming at V came to 4 bases and at J to 0 bases, leaving 5 bases not matched to a gene. CDR1 and CDR2 (germline): LNHDA, SQIVND (reference sequence). This CDR3 is built from 18 residues. The specimen was CD4+ T cells sorted from PBMCs, collected on the day of the yellow fever booster vaccination. The sequence was collected from a man aged 18 to 29 who received the YFV17D yellow fever vaccine. The gene calls are TRBV19 and TRBJ2-6; TRBD2 matches 11 bases. The CDR3 nucleotides read TGTGCCAGTAGTACAACTAGCGGGGGCCGCTCTGGGGCCAACGTCCTGACTTTC. Translation gives CASSTTSGGRSGANVLTF. The full variable domain, completed using reference TRBV19 and TRBJ2-6, is DGGITQSPKYLFRKEGQNVTLSCEQNLNHDAMYWYRQDPGQGLRLIYYSQIVNDFQKGDIAEGYSVSREKKESFPLTVTSAQKNPTAFYLCASSTTSGGRSGANVLTFGAGSRLTVL.